The sequence of this T cell receptor (beta chain) was determined in a study of radiation and T cells in renal cell carcinoma. Time point meaning: blood 4 weeks post-SBRT, at nephrectomy. Treatment reported: 15 Gy SBRT to primary tumor, nephrectomy 4 weeks later. Radiation-treated patients gave blood at baseline, week 2 and week 4. Trimming removed 2 bases from V and 3 bases from J, with 8 bases in between. This CDR3 has 14 residues. Germline CDR1 is MNHNY and CDR2 is SVGAGI (reference sequence). Turning to this clone: Its antigen is unknown.

Produced via immunoSEQ multiplex PCR; TCRdb's table is partial and in-frame only. The sample has around 180,000 clones, 88% seen once. Broader study findings: No pretreatment tumor biopsies were available for baseline clonotypes. Top tumor clonotypes rose in blood 2 weeks post-radiation, then contracted.

The input for sequencing was blood, taken from a patient whose treatment included radiotherapy and nephrectomy. This receptor was identified in a woman in her fifties or sixties with renal cell carcinoma. The V and J genes are TRBV6-6 and TRBJ1-5; D gene uncertain. Here the CDR3 reads CASSYGQHNQPQHF. As DNA, the CDR3 is TGTGCCAGCAGTTACGGGCAGCACAATCAGCCCCAGCATTTT.